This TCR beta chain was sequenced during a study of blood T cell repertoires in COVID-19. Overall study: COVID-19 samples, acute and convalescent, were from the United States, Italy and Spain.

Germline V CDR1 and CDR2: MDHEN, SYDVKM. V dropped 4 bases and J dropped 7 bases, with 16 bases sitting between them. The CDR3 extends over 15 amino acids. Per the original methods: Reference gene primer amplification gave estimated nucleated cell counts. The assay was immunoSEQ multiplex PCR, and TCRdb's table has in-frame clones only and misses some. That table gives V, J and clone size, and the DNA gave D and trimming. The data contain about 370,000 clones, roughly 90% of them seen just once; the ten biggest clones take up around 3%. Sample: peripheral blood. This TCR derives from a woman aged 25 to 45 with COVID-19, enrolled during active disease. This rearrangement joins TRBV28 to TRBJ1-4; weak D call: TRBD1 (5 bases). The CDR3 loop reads CASSSGGRGSEKLFF. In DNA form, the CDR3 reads TGTGCCAGCAGTTCCGGGGGACGAGGTAGTGAAAAACTGTTTTTT.